Below are 23 T cell receptor beta chains sequenced from a single sample in a study of CD8+ T cells in alopecia areata. Reverse transcription of extracted RNA yielded cDNA, which provided the sequencing template. TCRdb keeps only in-frame clones here, not all; method: immunoSEQ multiplex PCR. The sample includes more than 200,000 clones, under 70% seen only once; the top ten take around 1.2%. The sequences come from CD4+ T cells sorted from blood, collected at week 0. Receptors originate from a human donor with alopecia areata.

This chain links TRBV11-2 with TRBJ2-7; D unresolved. Germline V gene sequence: CDR1 SGHAT, CDR2 FQNNGV. Trimming took off 5 bases at V and 4 bases at J, with 6 bases between the two ends. The CDR3 is 11 amino acids. The CDR3 DNA sequence: TGTGCCAGCAGCCTCCATTACGAGCAGTACTTC. Translation gives CASSLHYEQYF.

The chain's CDR3 is CASSRDGTGAYEQYF. CDR3 in DNA: TGTGCCAGCAGTCGCGATGGGACAGGGGCTTACGAGCAGTACTTC. The chain couples TRBV6-1 to TRBJ2-7; 10 bases fit TRBD1. Per germline, CDR1 MNHNS and CDR2 SASEGT. J lost 4 bases, V lost 5 bases, and 8 bases had no gene match. The CDR3 spans 15 residues.

This sequence joins TRBV4-2 and TRBJ1-1; no clear D gene. The CDR3 is made up of 12 amino acids. Germline V lookup: CDR1 LGHNA, CDR2 YNFKEQ. Trimming cost V 1 base and J 6 bases, with 6 bases left between them. CDR3 DNA: TGTGCCAGCAGCCAAGGTGGGGCTGAAGCTTTCTTT. The encoded protein is CASSQGGAEAFF.

The chain couples TRBV5-1 to TRBJ1-1; D uncertain. This CDR3 region has 15 residues. Germline-derived CDR1 and CDR2 are SGHRS and YFSETQ. V lost 4 bases and J 0 bases, leaving 13 bases between the germline ends. CDR3: CASSPGIVMNTEAFF. Written as DNA, the CDR3 is TGCGCCAGCAGCCCGGGGATAGTCATGAACACTGAAGCTTTCTTT. Based on the CDR3 plus reference TRBV5-1 and TRBJ1-1, the full variable domain is KAGVTQTPRYLIKTRGQQVTLSCSPISGHRSVSWYQQTPGQGLQFLFEYFSETQRNKGNFPGRFSGRQFSNSRSEMNVSTLELGDSALYLCASSPGIVMNTEAFFGQGTRLTVV.

Only a few counts were recorded for this clone. The chain employs TRBV27 and TRBJ2-3; no definite D call. The V and J ends lost 6 bases and 4 bases respectively, with 17 bases between them. This CDR3 is built from 15 residues. Germline V gene lookup returns CDR1 MNHEY and CDR2 SMNVEV (reference sequence). CDR3 nucleotide sequence: TGTGCCAGCAGCCTTCGCCCAACCGGAGCAGATACGCAGTATTTT. Protein sequence: CASSLRPTGADTQYF.

The chain recombines TRBV10-3 with TRBJ2-7, with a weak D call TRBD2 (6 bases). Germline CDR1 reads ENHRY; CDR2 reads SYGVKD. Trimming pared 8 bases from V and 0 bases from J, leaving 11 bases between. This CDR3 region has 13 residues. The DNA of the CDR3 is TGTGCCATCCGGGACTCCAGCTCCTACGAGCAGTACTTC. Amino acid sequence: CAIRDSSSYEQYF.

The rearrangement links TRBV6-5 to TRBJ1-2, with no clear D. Trimming pared 0 bases from V and 0 bases from J, leaving 8 bases between. The CDR3 is 15 amino acids. The V gene's germline CDR1 is MNHEY and CDR2 SVGAGI. The CDR3 nucleotides read TGTGCCAGCAGTTACTCTTCCGGGACTAACTATGGCTACACCTTC. Amino acids: CASSYSSGTNYGYTF.

This chain uses TRBV9 with TRBJ2-5; D could derive from TRBD1 or TRBD2 (5 bases each). The V and J ends lost 7 bases and 0 bases respectively, with 10 bases between them. In germline, CDR1 is SGDLS, CDR2 YYNGEE. The CDR3 totals 13 residues. CDR3 protein: CASGTRDQETQYF. Here the CDR3 DNA reads TGTGCCAGCGGGACCAGGGACCAAGAGACCCAGTACTTC.

There are a few counts of this clone. The gene calls are TRBV5-1 and TRBJ2-1; a weak D match, TRBD1 (6 bases). V lost 4 bases and J 6 bases, leaving 14 bases between the germline ends. Germline CDR1 reads SGHRS; CDR2 reads YFSETQ. This CDR3 has 14 residues. CDR3 region: CASSAQQGSNEQFF. The CDR3 DNA reads as TGCGCCAGCAGCGCCCAACAGGGTTCCAATGAGCAGTTCTTC. The full variable domain, with the rest looked up from reference TRBV5-1 and TRBJ2-1, is KAGVTQTPRYLIKTRGQQVTLSCSPISGHRSVSWYQQTPGQGLQFLFEYFSETQRNKGNFPGRFSGRQFSNSRSEMNVSTLELGDSALYLCASSAQQGSNEQFFGPGTRLTVL.

CDR3 residues: CASKGSRTRPDTQYF. As DNA, the CDR3 is TGTGCCAGCAAGGGATCGCGGACAAGGCCAGATACGCAGTATTTT. This chain connects TRBV6-5 to TRBJ2-3, with D possibly being TRBD1 (5 bases). The CDR3 is made up of 15 amino acids. Looked up from germline, CDR1 is MNHEY and CDR2 is SVGAGI. V was shortened by 7 bases and J by 4 bases, with 18 bases between the two germline ends.

The chain uses TRBV30 and TRBJ2-5, with D perhaps given as TRBD1 or TRBD2 (5 bases each). The V gene's germline CDR1 is GTSNPN and CDR2 SVGIG (reference sequence). V was clipped by 5 bases and J by 6 bases, with 16 bases between them. This CDR3 contains 13 residues. The CDR3 region has the DNA TGTGCCTGGGAATTTGGGGGTGTGAAGACCCAGTACTTC. Translated, it gives CAWEFGGVKTQYF.

In this sample, this clone turned up a few times. The chain couples TRBV4-1 to TRBJ2-3, with 7 bases that match TRBD1. Unmatched junction bases numbered 12, after V lost 2 bases and J lost 4 bases. Germline CDR1 and CDR2: MGHRA and YSYEKL. The length of the CDR3 is 17 residues. CDR3 nucleotide sequence: TGCGCCAGCAGCCAACCGGGACAGAGAACCGTTCCAGATACGCAGTATTTT. Residues: CASSQPGQRTVPDTQYF.

The chain joins TRBV4-2 to TRBJ2-5; a weak D match, TRBD2 (6 bases). The CDR3 is made up of 18 amino acids. The germline V and J ends were trimmed by 1 base and 1 base, with 19 bases remaining between them. The germline V gene has CDR1 LGHNA and CDR2 YNFKEQ. CDR3 DNA sequence: TGTGCCAGCAGCCAAGGGAAATTGGGGGGTGCGGGCCAAGAGACCCAGTACTTC. Its translation: CASSQGKLGGAGQETQYF.

In this sample, this clone turned up a few times. V is TRBV7-3 and J is TRBJ2-5; no firm D call. Germline V gene lookup returns CDR1 SGHTA and CDR2 FQGTGA. Trimming removed 5 bases at V and 5 bases at J, with 18 bases between. The CDR3 contains 15 residues. CDR3 sequence: CASSPPGVARETQYF. DNA for the CDR3: TGTGCCAGCAGCCCCCCAGGTGTGGCTCGGGAGACCCAGTACTTC. The complete variable domain, with remaining parts taken from reference TRBV7-3 and TRBJ2-5, reads GAGVSQTPSNKVTEKGKYVELRCDPISGHTALYWYRQSLGQGPEFLIYFQGTGAADDSGLPNDRFFAVRPEGSVSTLKIQRTERGDSAVYLCASSPPGVARETQYFGPGTRLLVL.

J is TRBJ2-5 and V is TRBV25-1; perhaps TRBD2 as D (5 bases). Germline CDR1 and CDR2: MGHDK and SYGVNS. The CDR3 sequence is 11 residues long. V was shortened by 4 bases and J by 10 bases, with 10 bases between the two germline ends. CDR3 protein: CASSGRLVQYF. The CDR3 coding sequence is TGTGCCAGCAGTGGGAGGCTAGTCCAGTACTTC. Full variable domain (remainder filled in from reference TRBV25-1 and TRBJ2-5): EADIYQTPRYLVIGTGKKITLECSQTMGHDKMYWYQQDPGMELHLIHYSYGVNSTEKGDLSSESTVSRIRTEHFPLTLESARPSHTSQYLCASSGRLVQYFGPGTRLLVL.

This chain connects TRBV29-1 to TRBJ2-3; D remains ambiguous. This CDR3 is 14 amino acids long. The germline V gene encodes CDR1 SQVTM and CDR2 ANQGSEA. Trimming took 4 bases from V and 3 from J, leaving 14 bases between them. CDR3 sequence (DNA): TGCAGCGTTGGTCCGGGTTTACCTACAGATACGCAGTATTTT. This codes for CSVGPGLPTDTQYF.

The chain couples TRBV29-1 to TRBJ2-5; D is perhaps TRBD1 (6 bases). The V gene's germline CDR1 is SQVTM and CDR2 ANQGSEA. Trimming stripped 3 bases from V and 6 bases from J, with 11 bases between. This CDR3 has 12 amino acids. CDR3: CSVDGGVKTQYF. CDR3 sequence (DNA): TGCAGCGTTGATGGGGGCGTGAAGACCCAGTACTTC.

The chain is built from TRBV7-2 and TRBJ2-7; tentatively, D is TRBD1 (5 bases). Trimming stripped 4 bases from V and 3 bases from J, with 13 bases between. Germline values: CDR1 SGHTA, CDR2 FQGNSA. The CDR3 extends over 14 amino acids. The CDR3 bases are TGTGCCAGCAGCTGGGGCAGTCAGGGCTACGAGCAGTACTTC. Protein: CASSWGSQGYEQYF.

In this sample, this clone turned up once. The chain carries TRBV12-5 and TRBJ2-6, with D perhaps TRBD2 (5 bases). The CDR3 has 18 amino acids. The V gene's germline CDR1 is LGHNT and CDR2 FRNRAP. With 0 bases removed from V and 0 bases from J, the gap between germline ends came to 12 bases. The CDR3 loop reads CASGLVRGEASGANVLTF. The CDR3 nucleotides are TGTGCTAGTGGTTTGGTACGGGGAGAGGCCTCTGGGGCCAACGTCCTGACTTTC.

V usage is TRBV29-1 and J usage is TRBJ1-2; D is possibly TRBD1 (5 bases). V was cut by 6 bases and J by 4 bases, with 15 bases left in between. CDR1 and CDR2 from the germline V gene are SQVTM and ANQGSEA. This CDR3 contains 13 residues. The CDR3 is CSVQMGVGYGYTF. CDR3 in DNA: TGCAGCGTCCAGATGGGGGTTGGCTATGGCTACACCTTC.

This rearrangement joins TRBV27 to TRBJ1-1, with TRBD1 matching over 12 bases. J lost 4 bases, V lost 3 bases, and 6 bases had no gene match. CDR3 length: 16 amino acids. Germline CDR1 MNHEY, CDR2 SMNVEV (reference sequence). The CDR3 DNA reads as TGTGCCAGCAGTTTCGGGACAGGGGGCAGGGGCACTGAAGCTTTCTTT. As protein: CASSFGTGGRGTEAFF.

CDR3 in amino acids: CAWSVWENTGELFF. The CDR3 DNA is TGTGCCTGGAGTGTATGGGAGAACACCGGGGAGCTGTTTTTT. The chain joins TRBV30 to TRBJ2-2; D remains unclear. The V end was cut by 0 bases, the J end by 1 base, with 6 bases between. The CDR3 runs to 14 residues. The germline CDR1 and CDR2 sequences are GTSNPN and SVGIG (reference sequence).

The rearrangement joins TRBV6-5 to TRBJ2-3, with D possibly TRBD1 on 6 matching bases. The CDR3 sequence is 13 residues long. Trimming removed 8 bases from V and 8 bases from J, with 17 bases in between. Germline V CDR1 and CDR2: MNHEY, SVGAGI. As DNA, the CDR3 is TGTGCCAGCCAACAGGGCCATTTGGGTACGCAGTATTTT. Its translation is CASQQGHLGTQYF.